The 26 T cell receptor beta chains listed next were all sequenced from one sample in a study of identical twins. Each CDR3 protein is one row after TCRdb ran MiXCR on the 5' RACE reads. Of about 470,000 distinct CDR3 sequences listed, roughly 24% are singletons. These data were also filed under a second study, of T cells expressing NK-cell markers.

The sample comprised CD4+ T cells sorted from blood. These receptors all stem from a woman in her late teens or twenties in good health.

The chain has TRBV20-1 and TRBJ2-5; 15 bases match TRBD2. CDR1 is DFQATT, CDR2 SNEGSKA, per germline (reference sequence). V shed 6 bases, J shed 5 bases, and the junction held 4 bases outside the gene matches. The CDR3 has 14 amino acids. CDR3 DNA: TGCAGTGCGGGACTAGCGGGGGGACGGGAGACCCAGTACTTC. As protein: CSAGLAGGRETQYF.

In nucleotides, the CDR3 is TGTGCCACCAGTCCAACCGGGACTAGGTCCTACAATGAGCAGTTCTTC. Translation: CATSPTGTRSYNEQFF. The chain links TRBV24-1 to TRBJ2-1; 8 nucleotides agree with TRBD2. Per germline, CDR1 KGHDR and CDR2 SFDVKD. The J segment lost 1 base and the V segment lost 6 bases, leaving 7 bases of the junction unmatched. The CDR3 has 16 amino acids.

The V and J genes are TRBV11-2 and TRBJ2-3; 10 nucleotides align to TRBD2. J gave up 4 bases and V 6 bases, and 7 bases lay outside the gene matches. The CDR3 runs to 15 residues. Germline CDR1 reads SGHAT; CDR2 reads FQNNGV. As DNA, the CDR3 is TGTGCCAGCAGTGAAAGCGGGGGGGCGGCAGATACGCAGTATTTT. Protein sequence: CASSESGGAADTQYF.

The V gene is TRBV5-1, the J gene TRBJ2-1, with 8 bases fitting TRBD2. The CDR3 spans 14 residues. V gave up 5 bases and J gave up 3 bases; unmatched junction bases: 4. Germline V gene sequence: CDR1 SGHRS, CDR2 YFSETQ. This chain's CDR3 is CASRISGDYNEQFF. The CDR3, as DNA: TGCGCCAGCAGAATTAGCGGGGACTACAATGAGCAGTTCTTC. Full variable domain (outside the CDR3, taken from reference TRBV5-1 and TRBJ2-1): KAGVTQTPRYLIKTRGQQVTLSCSPISGHRSVSWYQQTPGQGLQFLFEYFSETQRNKGNFPGRFSGRQFSNSRSEMNVSTLELGDSALYLCASRISGDYNEQFFGPGTRLTVL.

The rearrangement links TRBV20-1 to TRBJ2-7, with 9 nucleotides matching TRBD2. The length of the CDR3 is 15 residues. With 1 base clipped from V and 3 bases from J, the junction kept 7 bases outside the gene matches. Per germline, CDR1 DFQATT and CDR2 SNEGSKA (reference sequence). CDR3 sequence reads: CSARVGLAGNYEQYF. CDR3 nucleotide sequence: TGCAGTGCTAGAGTCGGTCTAGCGGGGAACTACGAGCAGTACTTC.

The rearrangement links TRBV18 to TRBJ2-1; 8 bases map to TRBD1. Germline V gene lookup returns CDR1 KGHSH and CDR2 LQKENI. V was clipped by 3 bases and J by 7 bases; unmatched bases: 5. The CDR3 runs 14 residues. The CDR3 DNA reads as TGTGCCAGCTCACCGGGACAGGCGGGGAATGAGCAGTTCTTC. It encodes CASSPGQAGNEQFF.

CDR3 amino acids: CASGLVRGAEAFF. The CDR3 DNA reads TGTGCTAGTGGTTTGGTACGAGGAGCTGAAGCTTTCTTT. V usage is TRBV12-5 and J usage is TRBJ1-1; D not resolved. Per germline, CDR1 LGHNT and CDR2 FRNRAP. The V end was cut by 0 bases, the J end by 6 bases, with 8 bases between. CDR3 length: 13 amino acids.

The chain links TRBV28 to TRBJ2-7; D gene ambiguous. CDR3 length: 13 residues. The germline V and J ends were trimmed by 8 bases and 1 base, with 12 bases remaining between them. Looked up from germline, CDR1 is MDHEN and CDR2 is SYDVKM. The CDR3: CASFDSTSYEQYF. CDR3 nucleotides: TGTGCCAGCTTCGACTCTACTTCCTACGAGCAGTACTTC.

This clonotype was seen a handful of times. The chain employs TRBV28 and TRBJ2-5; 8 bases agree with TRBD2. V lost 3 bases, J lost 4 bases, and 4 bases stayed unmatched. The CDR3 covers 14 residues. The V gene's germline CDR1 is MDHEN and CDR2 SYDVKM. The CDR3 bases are TGTGCCAGCAGTTTCAGCGGGAGTAGAGAGACCCAGTACTTC. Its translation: CASSFSGSRETQYF.

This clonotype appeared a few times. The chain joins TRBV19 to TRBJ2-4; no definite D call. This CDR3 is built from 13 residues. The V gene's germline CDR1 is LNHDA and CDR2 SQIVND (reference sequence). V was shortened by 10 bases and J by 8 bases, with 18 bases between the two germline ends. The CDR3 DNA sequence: TGTGCCACCTCAGCGCGAACCCGGGACATTCAGTACTTC. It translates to CATSARTRDIQYF.

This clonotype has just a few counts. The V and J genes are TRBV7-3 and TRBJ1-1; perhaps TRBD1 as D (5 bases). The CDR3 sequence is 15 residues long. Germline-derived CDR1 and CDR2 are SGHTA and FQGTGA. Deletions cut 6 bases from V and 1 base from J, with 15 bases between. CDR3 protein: CASSPGSFSNTEAFF. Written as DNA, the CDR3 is TGTGCCAGCAGTCCAGGGAGCTTTTCGAACACTGAAGCTTTCTTT.

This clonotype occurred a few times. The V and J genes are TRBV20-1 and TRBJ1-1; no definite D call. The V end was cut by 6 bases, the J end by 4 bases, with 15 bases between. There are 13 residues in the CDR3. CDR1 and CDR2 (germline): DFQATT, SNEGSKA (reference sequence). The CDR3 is CSAHQAAGTEAFF. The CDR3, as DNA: TGCAGTGCCCATCAGGCGGCCGGCACTGAAGCTTTCTTT.

CDR3 sequence: CASSHRGQETQYF. For the CDR3, the DNA is TGTGCCAGCAGCCACAGGGGGCAAGAGACCCAGTACTTC. The chain combines TRBV3-1 with TRBJ2-5; 7 positions agree with TRBD1. Germline V gene sequence: CDR1 LGHDT, CDR2 YNNKEL (reference sequence). With 3 bases clipped from V and 2 bases from J, the junction kept 0 bases outside the gene matches. The CDR3 extends over 13 amino acids.

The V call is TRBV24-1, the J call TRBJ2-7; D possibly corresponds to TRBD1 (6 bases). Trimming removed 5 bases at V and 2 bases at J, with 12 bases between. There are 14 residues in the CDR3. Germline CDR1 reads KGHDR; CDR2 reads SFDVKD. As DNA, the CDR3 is TGTGCCACCAGTGCAAGACAGGCCCCCTACGAGCAGTACTTC. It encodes CATSARQAPYEQYF.

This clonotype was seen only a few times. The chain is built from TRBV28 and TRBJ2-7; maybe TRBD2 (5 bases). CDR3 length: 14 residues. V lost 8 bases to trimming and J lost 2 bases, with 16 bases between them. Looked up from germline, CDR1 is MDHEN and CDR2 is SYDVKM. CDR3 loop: CASHTPALAYEQYF. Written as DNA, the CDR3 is TGTGCCAGCCATACCCCGGCACTAGCCTACGAGCAGTACTTC. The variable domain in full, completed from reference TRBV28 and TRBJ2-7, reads DVKVTQSSRYLVKRTGEKVFLECVQDMDHENMFWYRQDPGLGLRLIYFSYDVKMKEKGDIPEGYSVSREKKERFSLILESASTNQTSMYLCASHTPALAYEQYFGPGTRLTVT.

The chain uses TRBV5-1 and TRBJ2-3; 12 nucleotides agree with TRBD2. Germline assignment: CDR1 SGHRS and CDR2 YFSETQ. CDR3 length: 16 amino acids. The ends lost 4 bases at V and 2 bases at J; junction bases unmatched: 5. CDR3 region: CASSTGLAGNTDTQYF. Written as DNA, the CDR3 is TGCGCCAGCAGCACCGGACTAGCGGGGAACACAGATACGCAGTATTTT.

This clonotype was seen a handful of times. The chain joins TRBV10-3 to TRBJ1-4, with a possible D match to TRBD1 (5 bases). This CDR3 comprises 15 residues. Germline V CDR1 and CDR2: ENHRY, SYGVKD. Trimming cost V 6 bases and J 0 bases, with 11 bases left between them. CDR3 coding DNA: TGTGCCATCAGCAGGGAGGCATCAACTAATGAAAAACTGTTTTTT. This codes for CAISREASTNEKLFF.

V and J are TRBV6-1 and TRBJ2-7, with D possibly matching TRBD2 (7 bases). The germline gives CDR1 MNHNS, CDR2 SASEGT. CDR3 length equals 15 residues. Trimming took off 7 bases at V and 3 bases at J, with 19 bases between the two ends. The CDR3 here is CASTKRGAEGYEQYF. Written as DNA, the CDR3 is TGTGCCAGCACTAAACGGGGGGCAGAGGGCTACGAGCAGTACTTC.

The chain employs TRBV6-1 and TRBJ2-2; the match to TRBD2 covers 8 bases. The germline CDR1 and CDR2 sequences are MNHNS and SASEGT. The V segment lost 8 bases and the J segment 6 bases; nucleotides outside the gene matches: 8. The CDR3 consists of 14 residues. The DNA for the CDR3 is TGTGCCAGCCAAAGCGGGAGATGGGCCGGGGAGCTGTTTTTT. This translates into CASQSGRWAGELFF.

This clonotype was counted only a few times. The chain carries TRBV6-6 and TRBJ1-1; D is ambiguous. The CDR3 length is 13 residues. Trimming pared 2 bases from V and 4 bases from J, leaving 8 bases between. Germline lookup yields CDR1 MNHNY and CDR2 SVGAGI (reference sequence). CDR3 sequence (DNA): TGTGCCAGCAGTTACCCGGAAGTCACTGAAGCTTTCTTT. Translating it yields CASSYPEVTEAFF.

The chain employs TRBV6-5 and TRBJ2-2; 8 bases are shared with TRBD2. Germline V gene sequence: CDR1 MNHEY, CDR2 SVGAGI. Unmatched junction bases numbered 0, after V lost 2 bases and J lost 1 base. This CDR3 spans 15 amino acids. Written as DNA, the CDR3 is TGTGCCAGCAGTTACACTAGCGGGAACACCGGGGAGCTGTTTTTT. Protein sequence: CASSYTSGNTGELFF.

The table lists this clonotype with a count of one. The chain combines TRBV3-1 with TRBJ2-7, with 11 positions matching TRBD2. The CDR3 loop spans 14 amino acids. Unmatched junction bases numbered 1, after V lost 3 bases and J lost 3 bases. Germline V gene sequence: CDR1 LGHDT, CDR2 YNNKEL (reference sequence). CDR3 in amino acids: CASSHLAGGYEQYF. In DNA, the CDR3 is TGTGCCAGCAGCCACCTAGCGGGAGGCTACGAGCAGTACTTC.

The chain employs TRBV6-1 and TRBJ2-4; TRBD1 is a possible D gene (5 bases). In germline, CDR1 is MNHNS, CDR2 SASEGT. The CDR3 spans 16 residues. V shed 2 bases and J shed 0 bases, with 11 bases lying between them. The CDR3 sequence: CASSEWQGLAKNIQYF. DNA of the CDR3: TGTGCCAGCAGTGAATGGCAGGGATTAGCCAAAAACATTCAGTACTTC.

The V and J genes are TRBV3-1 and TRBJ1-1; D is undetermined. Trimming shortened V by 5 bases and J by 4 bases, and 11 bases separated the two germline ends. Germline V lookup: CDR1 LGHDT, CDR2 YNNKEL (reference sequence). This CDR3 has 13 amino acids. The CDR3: CASSTHLGTEAFF. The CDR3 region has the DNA TGTGCCAGCAGCACCCACTTGGGCACTGAAGCTTTCTTT.

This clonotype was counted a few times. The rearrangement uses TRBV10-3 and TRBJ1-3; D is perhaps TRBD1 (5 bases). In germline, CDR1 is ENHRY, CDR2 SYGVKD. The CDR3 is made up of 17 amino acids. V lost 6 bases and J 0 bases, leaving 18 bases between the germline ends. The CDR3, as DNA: TGTGCCATCAGATCAGTCCAGAGGGGCCTCTCTGGAAACACCATATATTTT. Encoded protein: CAIRSVQRGLSGNTIYF.

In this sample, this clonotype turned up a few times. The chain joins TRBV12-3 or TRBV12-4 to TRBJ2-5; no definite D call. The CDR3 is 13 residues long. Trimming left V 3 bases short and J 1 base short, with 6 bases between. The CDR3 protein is CASSLLTQETQYF. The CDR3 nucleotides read TGTGCCAGCAGTTTGCTGACCCAAGAGACCCAGTACTTC.